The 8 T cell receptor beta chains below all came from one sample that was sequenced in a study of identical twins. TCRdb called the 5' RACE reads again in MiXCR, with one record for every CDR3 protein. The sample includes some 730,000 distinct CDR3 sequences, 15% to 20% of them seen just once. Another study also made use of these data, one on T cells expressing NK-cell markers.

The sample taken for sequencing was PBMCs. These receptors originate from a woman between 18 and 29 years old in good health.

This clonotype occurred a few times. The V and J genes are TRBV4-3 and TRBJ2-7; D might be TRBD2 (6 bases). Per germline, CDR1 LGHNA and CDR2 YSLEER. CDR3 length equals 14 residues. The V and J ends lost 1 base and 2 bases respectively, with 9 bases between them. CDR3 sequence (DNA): TGCGCCAGCAGCCAAGCGGGCGGGACCTACGAGCAGTACTTC. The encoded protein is CASSQAGGTYEQYF.

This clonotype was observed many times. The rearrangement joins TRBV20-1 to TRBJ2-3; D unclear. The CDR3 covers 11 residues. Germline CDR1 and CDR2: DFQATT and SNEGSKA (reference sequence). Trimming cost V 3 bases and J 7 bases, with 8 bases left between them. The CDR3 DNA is TGCAGTGCTAGTGTGCAACATACGCAGTATTTT. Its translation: CSASVQHTQYF.

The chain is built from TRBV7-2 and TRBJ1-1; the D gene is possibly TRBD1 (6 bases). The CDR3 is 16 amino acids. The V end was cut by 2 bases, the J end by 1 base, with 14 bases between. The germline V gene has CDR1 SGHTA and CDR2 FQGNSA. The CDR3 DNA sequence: TGTGCCAGCAGCTTATCTGGGGGGCCGAGGAACACTGAAGCTTTCTTT. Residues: CASSLSGGPRNTEAFF.

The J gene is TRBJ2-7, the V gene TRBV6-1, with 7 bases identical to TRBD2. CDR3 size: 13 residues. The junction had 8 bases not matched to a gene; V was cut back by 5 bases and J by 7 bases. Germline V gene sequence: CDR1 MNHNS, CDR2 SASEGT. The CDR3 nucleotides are TGTGCCAGCAGTCCCAACTCGGGGGGAGAGCAGTACTTC. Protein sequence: CASSPNSGGEQYF.

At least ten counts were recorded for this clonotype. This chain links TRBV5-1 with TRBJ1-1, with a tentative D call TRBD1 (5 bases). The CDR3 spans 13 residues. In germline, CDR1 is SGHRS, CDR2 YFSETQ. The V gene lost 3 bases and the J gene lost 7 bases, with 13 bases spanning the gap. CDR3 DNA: TGCGCCAGCAGCTCGGGGGTATGGGGTGAAGCTTTCTTT. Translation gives CASSSGVWGEAFF.

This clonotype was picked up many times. The chain's CDR3 is CASSPGVYSGSHNEQFF. DNA of the CDR3: TGCGCCAGCAGCCCGGGGGTATATAGCGGGAGTCACAATGAGCAGTTCTTC. This chain links TRBV5-1 with TRBJ2-1, with TRBD2 matching 9 bases. The CDR3 spans 17 residues. Germline V gene sequence: CDR1 SGHRS, CDR2 YFSETQ. V was pared by 4 bases and J by 5 bases, with 13 bases of the junction left unmatched.

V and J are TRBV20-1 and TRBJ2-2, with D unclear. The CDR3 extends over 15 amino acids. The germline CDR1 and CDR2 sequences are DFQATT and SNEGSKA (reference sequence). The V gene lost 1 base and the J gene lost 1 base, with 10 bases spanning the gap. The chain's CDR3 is CSARAAQLNTGELFF. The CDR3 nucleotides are TGCAGTGCTAGAGCAGCACAGCTGAACACCGGGGAGCTGTTTTTT.

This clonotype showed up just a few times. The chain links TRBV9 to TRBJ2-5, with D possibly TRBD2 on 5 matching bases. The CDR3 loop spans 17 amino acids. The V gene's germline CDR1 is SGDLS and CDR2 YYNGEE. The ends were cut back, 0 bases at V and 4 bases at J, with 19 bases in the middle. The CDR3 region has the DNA TGTGCCAGCAGCGTAGCTGACTATCCCAACCGTGGAGAGACCCAGTACTTC. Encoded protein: CASSVADYPNRGETQYF.